A selection of T cell receptor beta chains follows, all from one sample in a study of identical twins. TCRdb analysed the 5' RACE reads with MiXCR anew, one entry per CDR3 protein. The sample consists of some 590,000 distinct CDR3 sequences, more than 9% of them appearing once. The same sample was also used in a study of yellow fever vaccine responses in identical twins.

Sequenced sample: PBMCs. The receptors here all came from a woman aged 18-29 years in good health. Both conserved end residues are part of each CDR3. The D gene is left open where the match is weak. Expanded clones are given a class, and other clones once, few, many or no size at all.

size	J	D	length	V	CDR3	DNA
few	TRBJ2-5	TRBD2	16	TRBV18	CASSPFSGGAGETQYF	TGTGCCAGCTCACCTTTCTCCGGGGGGGCCGGCGAGACCCAGTACTTC
few	TRBJ2-2	-	17	TRBV20-1	CSARDAKDRTNTGELFF	TGCAGTGCTAGAGATGCGAAAGACAGGACGAACACCGGGGAGCTGTTTTTT
-	TRBJ2-1	-	14	TRBV9	CASSGRASYNEQFF	TGTGCCAGCAGCGGGCGGGCGTCCTACAATGAGCAGTTCTTC
many	TRBJ2-3	-	13	TRBV7-9	CAGAESSTDTQYF	TGTGCCGGAGCAGAGTCCAGCACAGATACGCAGTATTTT
many	TRBJ2-7	TRBD2	15	TRBV12-3/TRBV12-4	CASSLAGTSVIVEYF	TGTGCCAGCAGTCTCGCCGGGACTAGCGTAATAGTTGAGTACTTC
many	TRBJ2-1	-	13	TRBV29-1	CSGDFWDRNEQFF	TGCAGCGGGGACTTTTGGGATAGGAATGAGCAGTTCTTC
-	TRBJ1-4	TRBD1	12	TRBV30	CAWSGTGGKLFF	TGTGCCTGGAGCGGGACAGGGGGGAAACTGTTTTTT
many	TRBJ2-7	-	16	TRBV12-3/TRBV12-4	CASSGGAADRSYEQYF	TGTGCCAGCAGTGGGGGGGCAGCCGATAGGTCCTACGAGCAGTACTTC
many	TRBJ2-1	-	15	TRBV7-2	CASSPLDSTYNEQFF	TGTGCCAGCAGCCCCCTCGACAGCACGTACAATGAGCAGTTCTTC
-	TRBJ2-5	-	14	TRBV20-1	CSARDVQGRETQYF	TGCAGTGCTAGAGATGTGCAGGGTAGGGAGACCCAGTACTTC
many	TRBJ2-2	TRBD2	16	TRBV5-6	CASSGGGLTNTGELFF	TGTGCCAGCAGCGGCGGGGGACTGACGAACACCGGGGAGCTGTTTTTT
many	TRBJ2-2	-	15	TRBV4-2	CASSQDRTSPGELFF	TGTGCCAGCAGCCAAGATAGGACCTCCCCCGGGGAGCTGTTTTTT
many	TRBJ1-5	-	12	TRBV6-2/TRBV6-3	CASSQAYQPQHF	TGTGCCAGCAGCCAAGCCTATCAGCCCCAGCATTTT
-	TRBJ2-7	TRBD1	14	TRBV4-3	CASSEGQGKYEQYF	TGCGCCAGCAGCGAGGGACAGGGGAAATACGAGCAGTACTTC
few	TRBJ2-7	-	20	TRBV15	CATSGIPAQSSAADSYEQYF	TGTGCCACCAGCGGAATCCCCGCCCAGTCGAGTGCAGCGGATTCCTACGAGCAGTACTTC
many	TRBJ2-1	TRBD1	15	TRBV29-1	CSVEDPGQTYNEQFF	TGCAGCGTTGAAGATCCGGGACAGACCTACAATGAGCAGTTCTTC
many	TRBJ1-5	-	14	TRBV20-1	CSAKTGGVNQPQHF	TGCAGTGCTAAGACAGGCGGAGTCAATCAGCCCCAGCATTTT
-	TRBJ2-1	TRBD2	12	TRBV11-3	CASSPTAGGPFF	TGTGCCAGCAGCCCAACGGCGGGAGGGCCGTTCTTC
-	TRBJ2-4	-	12	TRBV10-3	CATQESKNIQYF	TGTGCCACCCAGGAGAGCAAAAACATTCAGTACTTC
many	TRBJ2-1	-	15	TRBV15	CATSRMDEAYNEQFF	TGTGCCACCAGCAGAATGGACGAGGCCTACAATGAGCAGTTCTTC
-	TRBJ2-4	TRBD1	20	TRBV2	CASSLMGQGHGKVAKNIQYF	TGTGCCAGCAGCCTAATGGGACAGGGACATGGAAAGGTAGCCAAAAACATTCAGTACTTC
few	TRBJ2-5	TRBD1	14	TRBV4-1	CASSQLQGLETQYF	TGCGCCAGCAGCCAGTTACAGGGGCTGGAGACCCAGTACTTC
many	TRBJ2-3	TRBD2	16	TRBV4-1	CASSQDLAGITDTQYF	TGCGCCAGCAGCCAAGATCTAGCGGGGATCACAGATACGCAGTATTTT
few	TRBJ1-5	-	15	TRBV9	CASSVGQGRNQPQHF	TGTGCCAGCAGCGTAGGTCAGGGTAGGAATCAGCCCCAGCATTTT
many	TRBJ2-7	-	12	TRBV7-8	CASSLVGDEQYF	TGTGCCAGCAGCTTAGTCGGGGACGAGCAGTACTTC
-	TRBJ2-7	-	15	TRBV7-9	CASSLTQGYSYEQYF	TGTGCCAGCAGCCTTACGCAGGGGTACTCCTACGAGCAGTACTTC
many	TRBJ2-1	-	11	TRBV12-5	CASGLGLEQFF	TGTGCTAGTGGTTTGGGACTTGAGCAGTTCTTC
-	TRBJ2-6	-	12	TRBV3-1	CASSHRQVDLTF	TGTGCCAGCAGCCATAGACAGGTCGACCTGACTTTC
few	TRBJ2-5	TRBD2	15	TRBV6-5	CASSYGAGGRETQYF	TGTGCCAGCAGTTACGGAGCGGGGGGGCGTGAGACCCAGTACTTC
many	TRBJ2-5	TRBD1	16	TRBV7-9	CASSAPGQGFMETQYF	TGTGCCAGCAGCGCTCCGGGACAGGGCTTTATGGAGACCCAGTACTTC
-	TRBJ2-3	TRBD2	14	TRBV7-2	CASSYSGKSDTQYF	TGTGCCAGCAGCTACAGCGGGAAATCAGATACGCAGTATTTT
many	TRBJ2-5	TRBD2	12	TRBV28	CASTSERGTQYF	TGTGCCAGTACTAGCGAGCGGGGGACCCAGTACTTC
-	TRBJ2-4	-	15	TRBV5-1	CASSATVSPENIQYF	TGCGCCAGCAGCGCCACAGTAAGCCCTGAAAACATTCAGTACTTC
-	TRBJ2-5	-	12	TRBV27	CAGPGYQETQYF	TGTGCCGGACCTGGCTACCAAGAGACCCAGTACTTC
-	TRBJ2-3	-	15	TRBV3-1	CASSQAGTLADTQYF	TGTGCCAGCAGCCAGGCCGGGACCTTGGCGGATACGCAGTATTTT
few	TRBJ2-7	-	15	TRBV6-5	CASSSPASPVYEQYF	TGTGCCAGCAGTTCACCCGCCTCTCCAGTCTACGAGCAGTACTTC
few	TRBJ2-2	TRBD2	18	TRBV4-2	CASSQGAPGGPFSGELFF	TGTGCCAGCAGCCAAGGGGCCCCGGGAGGGCCGTTTTCCGGGGAGCTGTTTTTT
few	TRBJ1-2	-	13	TRBV6-1	CASRWGGTGGYTF	TGTGCCAGCAGGTGGGGGGGAACTGGGGGCTACACCTTC
-	TRBJ2-6	-	18	TRBV25-1	CASSESWGTSSGANVLTF	TGTGCCAGCAGTGAATCTTGGGGTACCAGCTCTGGGGCCAACGTCCTGACTTTC
many	TRBJ2-2	TRBD2	17	TRBV9	CASSVLAGGTNTGELFF	TGTGCCAGCAGCGTACTAGCGGGGGGGACGAACACCGGGGAGCTGTTTTTT
-	TRBJ2-5	-	12	TRBV6-2/TRBV6-3	CASSRLGETQYF	TGTGCCAGCAGCCGGCTTGGAGAGACCCAGTACTTC
many	TRBJ2-5	-	14	TRBV5-1	CASSMIDGQETQYF	TGCGCCAGCAGCATGATCGACGGCCAAGAGACCCAGTACTTC
few	TRBJ2-1	-	16	TRBV15	CATSKGKRGTYNEQFF	TGTGCCACCAGCAAAGGAAAACGGGGGACCTACAATGAGCAGTTCTTC
-	TRBJ2-1	TRBD1	16	TRBV4-2	CASSQFQGANYNEQFF	TGTGCCAGCAGCCAATTCCAGGGGGCCAATTACAATGAGCAGTTCTTC
few	TRBJ2-3	TRBD2	16	TRBV28	CASSSVGRGLSFGQYF	TGTGCCAGCAGTTCAGTAGGGAGGGGCCTTTCCTTTGGGCAGTATTTT